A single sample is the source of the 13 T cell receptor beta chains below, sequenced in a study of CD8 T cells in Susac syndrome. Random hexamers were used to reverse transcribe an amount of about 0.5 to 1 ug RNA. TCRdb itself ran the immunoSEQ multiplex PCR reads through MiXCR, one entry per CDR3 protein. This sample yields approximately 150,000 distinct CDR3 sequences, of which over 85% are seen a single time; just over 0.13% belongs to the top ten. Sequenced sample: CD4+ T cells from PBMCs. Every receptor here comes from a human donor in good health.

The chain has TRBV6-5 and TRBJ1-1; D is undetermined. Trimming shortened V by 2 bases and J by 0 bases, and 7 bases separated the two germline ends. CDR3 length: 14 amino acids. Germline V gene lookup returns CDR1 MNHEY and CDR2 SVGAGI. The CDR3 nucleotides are TGTGCCAGCAGTTACGGCCAGTTGAACACTGAAGCTTTCTTT. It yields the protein CASSYGQLNTEAFF.

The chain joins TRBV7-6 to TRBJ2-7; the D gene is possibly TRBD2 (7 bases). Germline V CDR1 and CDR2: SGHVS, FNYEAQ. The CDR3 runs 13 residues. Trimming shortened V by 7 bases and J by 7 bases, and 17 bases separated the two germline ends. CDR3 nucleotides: TGTGCCAGCACCTTGGGGGGGCCCGGGGAGCAGTACTTC. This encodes CASTLGGPGEQYF. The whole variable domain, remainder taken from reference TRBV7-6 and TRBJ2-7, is GAGVSQSPRYKVTKRGQDVALRCDPISGHVSLYWYRQALGQGPEFLTYFNYEAQQDKSGLPNDRFSAERPEGSISTLTIQRTEQRDSAMYRCASTLGGPGEQYFGPGTRLTVT.

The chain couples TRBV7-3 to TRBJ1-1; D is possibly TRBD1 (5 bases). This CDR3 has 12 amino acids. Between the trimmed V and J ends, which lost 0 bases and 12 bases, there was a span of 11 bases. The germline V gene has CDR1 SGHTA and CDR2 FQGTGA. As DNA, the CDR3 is TGTGCCAGCAGCTTAACTCGTGGGGCACCTTTCTTT. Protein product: CASSLTRGAPFF.

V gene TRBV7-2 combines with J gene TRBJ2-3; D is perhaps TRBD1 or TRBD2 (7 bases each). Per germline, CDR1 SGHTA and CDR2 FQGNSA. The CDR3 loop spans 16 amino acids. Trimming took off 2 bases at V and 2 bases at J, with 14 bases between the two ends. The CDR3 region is CASSLQGGRYTDTQYF. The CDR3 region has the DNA TGTGCCAGCAGCTTACAGGGGGGGAGATACACAGATACGCAGTATTTT.

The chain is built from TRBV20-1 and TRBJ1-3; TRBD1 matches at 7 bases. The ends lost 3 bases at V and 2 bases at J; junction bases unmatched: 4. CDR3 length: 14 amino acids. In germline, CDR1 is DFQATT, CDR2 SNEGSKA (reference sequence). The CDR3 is CSASGRGAGNTIYF. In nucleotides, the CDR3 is TGCAGTGCTAGTGGCAGGGGGGCTGGAAACACCATATATTTT.

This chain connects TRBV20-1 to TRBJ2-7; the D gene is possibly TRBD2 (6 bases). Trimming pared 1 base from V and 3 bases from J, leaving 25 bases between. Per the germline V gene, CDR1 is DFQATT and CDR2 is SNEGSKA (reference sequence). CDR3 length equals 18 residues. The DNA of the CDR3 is TGCAGTGCTAGAGTAGGGAGGTTACGAGACAAGGATTTCTACGAGCAGTACTTC. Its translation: CSARVGRLRDKDFYEQYF.

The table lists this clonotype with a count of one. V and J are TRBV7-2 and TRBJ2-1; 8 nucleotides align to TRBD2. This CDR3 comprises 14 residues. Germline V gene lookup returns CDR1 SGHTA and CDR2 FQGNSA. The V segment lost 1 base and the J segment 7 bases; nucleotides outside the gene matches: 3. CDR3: CASSLVTGGNEQFF. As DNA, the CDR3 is TGTGCCAGCAGCTTAGTAACGGGGGGGAATGAGCAGTTCTTC.

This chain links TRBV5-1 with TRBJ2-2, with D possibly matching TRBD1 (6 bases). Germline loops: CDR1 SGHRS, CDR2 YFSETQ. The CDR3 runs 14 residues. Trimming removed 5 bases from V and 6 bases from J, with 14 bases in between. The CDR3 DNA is TGCGCCAGCAGGGTGGGGGCCTCATCCGGGGAGCTGTTTTTT. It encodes CASRVGASSGELFF.

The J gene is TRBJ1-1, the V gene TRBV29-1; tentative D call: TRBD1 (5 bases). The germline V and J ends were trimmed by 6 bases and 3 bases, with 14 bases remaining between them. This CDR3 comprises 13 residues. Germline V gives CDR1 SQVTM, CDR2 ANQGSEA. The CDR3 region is CSVEQAMDTEAFF. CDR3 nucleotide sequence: TGCAGCGTCGAACAGGCGATGGACACTGAAGCTTTCTTT.

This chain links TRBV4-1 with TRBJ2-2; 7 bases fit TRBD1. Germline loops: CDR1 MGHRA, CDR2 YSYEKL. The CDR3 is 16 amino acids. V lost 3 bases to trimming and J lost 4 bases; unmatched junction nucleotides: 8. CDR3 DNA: TGCGCCAGCAGCCAGACAGAACAGGGGTTCACCGGGGAGCTGTTTTTT. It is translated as CASSQTEQGFTGELFF.

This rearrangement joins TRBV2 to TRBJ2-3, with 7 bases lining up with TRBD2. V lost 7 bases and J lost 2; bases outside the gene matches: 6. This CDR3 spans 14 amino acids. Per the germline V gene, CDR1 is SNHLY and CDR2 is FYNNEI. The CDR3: CASIRDYDTDTQYF. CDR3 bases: TGTGCCAGCATCCGGGACTACGACACAGATACGCAGTATTTT.

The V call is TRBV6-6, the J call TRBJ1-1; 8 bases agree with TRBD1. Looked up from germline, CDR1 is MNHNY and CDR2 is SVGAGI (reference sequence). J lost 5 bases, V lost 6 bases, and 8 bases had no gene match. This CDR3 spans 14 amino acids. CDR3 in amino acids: CASRPQGAGTEAFF. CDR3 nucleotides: TGTGCCAGCAGACCCCAGGGGGCTGGGACTGAAGCTTTCTTT.

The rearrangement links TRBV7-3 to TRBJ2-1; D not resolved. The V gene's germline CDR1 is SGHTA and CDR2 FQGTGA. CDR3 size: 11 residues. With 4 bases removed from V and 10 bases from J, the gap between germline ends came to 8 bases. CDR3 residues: CASSSGAEQFF. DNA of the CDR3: TGTGCCAGCAGCTCCGGAGCCGAGCAGTTCTTC.